These 20 T cell receptor beta chains were all obtained from the same sample, sequenced in a study of blood T cells in healthy people across ages. A second PCR of 7 to 11 cycles used a sample-barcoded 5' primer and a J-beta primer mix. TCRdb redid the calling of the 5' RACE reads with MiXCR, one entry per CDR3 protein. The repertoire includes about 1,500,000 distinct CDR3 sequences, 28% of them detected once, and around 7.7% sits in the top ten. The specimen was blood. These receptors all come from a woman aged 25-40 years in good health.

This sequence joins TRBV7-9 and TRBJ2-3; no definite D call. This CDR3 has 15 amino acids. Trimming cost V 5 bases and J 2 bases, with 14 bases left between them. Germline CDR1 is SEHNR and CDR2 is FQNEAQ (reference sequence). CDR3 region: CASSDVAENTDTQYF. CDR3 in DNA: TGTGCCAGCAGCGATGTTGCGGAAAACACAGATACGCAGTATTTT.

This clonotype came up many times. The chain is built from TRBV10-3 and TRBJ2-7; no firm D call. Trimming took 6 bases from V and 6 from J, leaving 15 bases between them. CDR1 ENHRY and CDR2 SYGVKD come from the germline V gene. The CDR3 has 13 amino acids. The CDR3 spells CAIRGTTDSEQYF. CDR3 in DNA: TGTGCCATCAGGGGAACGACCGACTCCGAGCAGTACTTC.

In this sample, this clonotype turned up a few times. The rearrangement links TRBV25-1 to TRBJ2-4; D is perhaps TRBD1 (6 bases). The assigned J gene may be wrong: the sequence end matches TRBJ2-7 better. In germline, CDR1 is MGHDK, CDR2 SYGVNS. This CDR3 comprises 13 residues. In DNA, the CDR3 is TGTGCCAGCAAGAGTTCAGGGGTTTACGAGCAGTACTTC. Protein product: CASKSSGVYEQYF.

This clonotype came up a few times. V is TRBV7-2 and J is TRBJ2-1, with D possibly TRBD2 on 6 matching bases. The CDR3 runs to 14 residues. With 5 bases removed from V and 7 bases from J, the gap between germline ends came to 15 bases. The germline CDR1 and CDR2 sequences are SGHTA and FQGNSA. CDR3 protein: CASSPGMSGNEQFF. The CDR3 nucleotides are TGTGCCAGCAGCCCAGGGATGAGCGGGAATGAGCAGTTCTTC.

The chain couples TRBV12-3 or TRBV12-4 to TRBJ2-3, with TRBD1 as a possible D gene (5 bases). V was pared by 10 bases and J by 0 bases, with 11 bases between. The CDR3 sequence is 13 residues long. CDR3: CATLGASTDTQYF. The CDR3 coding sequence is TGTGCCACGTTAGGGGCGAGCACAGATACGCAGTATTTT.

As concerns this clonotype: A much larger clone is a single base away; this may be a read error. The V call is TRBV20-1, the J call TRBJ2-5; D gene ambiguous. This CDR3 has 13 residues. Looked up from germline, CDR1 is DFQATT and CDR2 is SNEGSKA (reference sequence). Trimming removed 4 bases from V and 5 bases from J, with 14 bases in between. The CDR3 spells CSANRVDWETQYF. Here the CDR3 DNA reads TGCAGTGCTAACCGGGTGGATTGGGAGACCCAGTACTTC.

Note on this clonotype: A much bigger clone sits one base away, suggesting this may be a read error. J is TRBJ2-3 and V is TRBV12-5; D is unresolved. The CDR3 has 14 residues. V dropped 6 bases and J dropped 3 bases, with 13 bases sitting between them. Germline loops: CDR1 LGHNT, CDR2 FRNRAP. CDR3 loop: CASGSPVRTDTQYF. DNA of the CDR3: TGTGCTAGTGGCTCGCCGGTGAGGACAGATACGCAGTATTTT.

The chain has TRBV12-3 or TRBV12-4 and TRBJ1-5; D is uncertain. V was clipped by 4 bases and J by 0 bases, with 4 bases between them. CDR3 length: 13 amino acids. The CDR3 region is CASSSRSNQPQHF. The CDR3 nucleotides are TGTGCCAGCAGTTCTCGTAGCAATCAGCCCCAGCATTTT.

This rearrangement joins TRBV10-2 to TRBJ2-4; TRBD2 matches 11 bases. Germline values: CDR1 WSHSY, CDR2 SAAADI. The J segment lost 7 bases and the V segment lost 2 bases, leaving 4 bases of the junction unmatched. The CDR3 contains 15 residues. For the CDR3, the DNA is TGCGCCAGCAGTGAGACTAGCGGGAGTGGGAACATTCAGTACTTC. Its protein is CASSETSGSGNIQYF.

V is TRBV25-1 and J is TRBJ2-2; 9 bases line up with TRBD1. V shed 3 bases, J shed 2 bases, and the junction held 7 bases outside the gene matches. Germline V lookup: CDR1 MGHDK, CDR2 SYGVNS. The CDR3 is made up of 17 amino acids. The CDR3 region is CASSDFPGQGNTGELFF. In DNA form, the CDR3 reads TGTGCCAGCAGTGACTTTCCGGGACAGGGCAACACCGGGGAGCTGTTTTTT. The variable domain in full, completed from reference TRBV25-1 and TRBJ2-2, reads EADIYQTPRYLVIGTGKKITLECSQTMGHDKMYWYQQDPGMELHLIHYSYGVNSTEKGDLSSESTVSRIRTEHFPLTLESARPSHTSQYLCASSDFPGQGNTGELFFGEGSRLTVL.

The CDR3 is CASSRTDSLTYEQYF. In DNA, the CDR3 is TGTGCCAGCAGCCGGACAGACAGCCTTACCTACGAGCAGTACTTC. The chain combines TRBV7-9 with TRBJ2-7; a weak D match, TRBD1 (6 bases). This CDR3 has 15 residues. Trimming stripped 5 bases from V and 2 bases from J, with 16 bases between. Germline V gene data show CDR1 as SEHNR and CDR2 as FQNEAQ (reference sequence).

This chain links TRBV15 with TRBJ1-5; D gene ambiguous. V lost 7 bases, J lost 0 bases, and 13 bases lay in between. The CDR3 is 15 residues long. Germline CDR1 LNHNV, CDR2 YYDKDF (reference sequence). CDR3 in amino acids: CATTAGGYSNQPQHF. The CDR3 coding sequence is TGTGCCACCACTGCTGGCGGGTATAGCAATCAGCCCCAGCATTTT.

The table lists this clonotype with many counts. The V and J genes are TRBV28 and TRBJ2-7, with TRBD2 matching 13 bases. The CDR3 loop spans 15 amino acids. Per the germline V gene, CDR1 is MDHEN and CDR2 is SYDVKM. V was pared by 8 bases and J by 4 bases, with 8 bases of the junction left unmatched. The CDR3 region is CASCPRTSGSYEQYF. CDR3 bases: TGTGCCAGCTGCCCCAGGACTAGCGGGAGTTACGAGCAGTACTTC. The variable domain in full, completed from reference TRBV28 and TRBJ2-7, reads DVKVTQSSRYLVKRTGEKVFLECVQDMDHENMFWYRQDPGLGLRLIYFSYDVKMKEKGDIPEGYSVSREKKERFSLILESASTNQTSMYLCASCPRTSGSYEQYFGPGTRLTVT.

V gene TRBV5-5 combines with J gene TRBJ2-5; 11 nucleotides align to TRBD1. Germline V gives CDR1 SGHKS, CDR2 YYEKEE (reference sequence). V shed 3 bases and J 5 bases; nucleotides not matched to a gene: 12. The CDR3 has 17 amino acids. The CDR3 sequence is CASSSLTGTGGLETQYF. CDR3 nucleotides: TGTGCCAGCAGCTCGTTAACCGGGACAGGGGGTTTGGAGACCCAGTACTTC.

The chain combines TRBV4-1 with TRBJ2-7; unclear D gene. Trimming shortened V by 4 bases and J by 4 bases, and 11 bases separated the two germline ends. This CDR3 region has 13 residues. Germline V CDR1 and CDR2: MGHRA, YSYEKL. The CDR3 is CASSPMPFYEQYF. The CDR3 DNA is TGCGCCAGCAGCCCGATGCCATTTTACGAGCAGTACTTC.

Points on this clonotype: Just one base apart from a much larger clone, this may be a read error. The chain carries TRBV29-1 and TRBJ1-1, with D tentatively TRBD1 (5 bases). Germline loops: CDR1 SQVTM, CDR2 ANQGSEA. The CDR3 runs 12 residues. The DNA for the CDR3 is TGCTGCGCCGGGACGGGGAACACTGAAGCTTTCTTT. This sequence encodes CCAGTGNTEAFF.

This clonotype has a handful of counts. This chain connects TRBV5-5 to TRBJ2-7; the match to TRBD1 covers 8 bases. The CDR3 spans 15 residues. V gave up 0 bases and J gave up 2 bases; unmatched junction bases: 4. Germline V lookup: CDR1 SGHKS, CDR2 YYEKEE (reference sequence). The CDR3 DNA is TGTGCCAGCAGCTTGGGACAGGGGAGAGCCTACGAGCAGTACTTC. It is translated as CASSLGQGRAYEQYF.

This clonotype has only a few counts. The V and J genes are TRBV5-6 and TRBJ1-1; D unresolved. V was trimmed by 1 base and J by 7 bases, leaving 8 bases between them. Germline V lookup: CDR1 SGHDT, CDR2 YYEEEE. The CDR3 length is 12 residues. CDR3 in amino acids: CASSLYSFEAFF. In DNA, the CDR3 is TGTGCCAGCAGCTTGTACAGCTTTGAAGCTTTCTTT. The complete variable domain, with remaining parts taken from reference TRBV5-6 and TRBJ1-1, reads DAGVTQSPTHLIKTRGQQVTLRCSPKSGHDTVSWYQQALGQGPQFIFQYYEEEERQRGNFPDRFSGHQFPNYSSELNVNALLLGDSALYLCASSLYSFEAFFGQGTRLTVV.

The J gene is TRBJ2-4, the V gene TRBV21-1. TRBV21-1 is marked as a pseudogene. The CDR3 covers 15 residues. The CDR3 loop reads CASSKAVEAKNIQYF. In nucleotides, the CDR3 is TGTGCCAGCAGCAAAGCGGTAGAAGCCAAAAACATTCAGTACTTC.

As regards this clonotype: A much larger clone lies one base from this, so it may be a read error. The rearrangement uses TRBV7-2 and TRBJ2-4; TRBD2 matches 7 bases. The CDR3 is 17 amino acids. Per the germline V gene, CDR1 is SGHTA and CDR2 is FQGNSA. CDR3 protein: CAGSWDLLAAGGNIQYF. CDR3 DNA sequence: TGTGCCGGCAGCTGGGATCTGCTAGCGGCGGGCGGAAACATTCAGTACTTC.